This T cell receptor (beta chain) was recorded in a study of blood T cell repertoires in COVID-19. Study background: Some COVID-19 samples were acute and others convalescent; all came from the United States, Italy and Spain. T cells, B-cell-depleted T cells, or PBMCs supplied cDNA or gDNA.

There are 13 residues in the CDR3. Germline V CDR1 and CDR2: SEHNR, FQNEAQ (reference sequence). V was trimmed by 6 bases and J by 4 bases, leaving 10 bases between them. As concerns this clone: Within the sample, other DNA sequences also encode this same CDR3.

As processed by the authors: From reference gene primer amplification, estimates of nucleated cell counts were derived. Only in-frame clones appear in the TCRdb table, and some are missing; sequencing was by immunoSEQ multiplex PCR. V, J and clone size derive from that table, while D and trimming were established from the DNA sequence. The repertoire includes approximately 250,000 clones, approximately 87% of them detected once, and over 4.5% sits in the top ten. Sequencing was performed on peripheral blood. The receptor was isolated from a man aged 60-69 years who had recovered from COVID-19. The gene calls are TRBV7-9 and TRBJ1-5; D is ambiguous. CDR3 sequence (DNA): TGTGCCAGCAGTCTTAGCGTAAATCAGCCCCAGCATTTT. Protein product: CASSLSVNQPQHF.